The 25 T cell receptor beta chains in this list originate from one sample, sequenced in a study of blood T cell repertoires in COVID-19 (dated by TCRdb to 2018 to 2020). Preparation of the library involved the immunoSEQ multiplex PCR assay. TCRdb retrieved this table from immuneACCESS and kept in-frame rearrangements only. Not all clones are present; in checked studies, unresolved V genes account for under half, and no reason is known for the remainder. A total of under 300,000 clones appear in this sample, 65% to 90% of them only once. The top ten hold approximately 4.9% of the sample. Specimen: peripheral blood. The receptors come from an elderly woman with active or convalescent COVID-19.

This clone turned up a few times. This chain links TRBV10-3 with TRBJ2-1; possible D gene TRBD2, 6 bases. CDR3 length: 14 residues. V shed 10 bases and J shed 0 bases, with 13 bases lying between them. CDR1 is ENHRY and CDR2 is SYGVKD in the germline V gene. The CDR3 DNA reads TGTGCCACCCGACTAGGGAGCTCCTACAATGAGCAGTTCTTC. The encoded protein is CATRLGSSYNEQFF.

The rearrangement joins TRBV6-5 to TRBJ1-1, with D hard to call. The V end lost 2 bases, the J end lost 4 bases, and 8 bases lay between the germline ends. This CDR3 has 13 amino acids. The germline CDR1 and CDR2 sequences are MNHEY and SVGAGI. The chain's CDR3 is CASSYGLTTEAFF. The CDR3 coding sequence is TGTGCCAGCAGTTACGGGCTTACCACTGAAGCTTTCTTT.

The chain uses TRBV27 and TRBJ2-7; TRBD1 agrees at 7 bases. Germline V gene lookup returns CDR1 MNHEY and CDR2 SMNVEV (reference sequence). The CDR3 loop spans 17 amino acids. Trimming removed 0 bases from V and 3 bases from J; junction bases left unmatched: 11. Written as DNA, the CDR3 is TGTGCCAGCAGTTTATCGACCCCCTCGACAGGGAACTACGAGCAGTACTTC. As protein: CASSLSTPSTGNYEQYF.

This chain uses TRBV6-5 with TRBJ1-1; 7 nucleotides align to TRBD1. With V trimmed by 2 bases and J by 5 bases, 8 bases remained unmatched. Germline V gene lookup returns CDR1 MNHEY and CDR2 SVGAGI. The CDR3 runs 15 residues. The CDR3 nucleotides read TGTGCCAGCAGTTACCTTCCAGGGGGGATAACTGAAGCTTTCTTT. It codes for CASSYLPGGITEAFF.

The chain is built from TRBV19 and TRBJ2-3; D remains ambiguous. Trimming shortened V by 5 bases and J by 0 bases, and 9 bases separated the two germline ends. The germline V gene encodes CDR1 LNHDA and CDR2 SQIVND (reference sequence). This CDR3 spans 14 amino acids. The CDR3 bases are TGTGCCAGTAGTTTGTTAGATAGCACAGATACGCAGTATTTT. Residues: CASSLLDSTDTQYF.

The chain carries TRBV24-1 and TRBJ2-4, with D unclear. Trimming shortened V by 2 bases and J by 0 bases, and 7 bases separated the two germline ends. The CDR3 covers 15 residues. CDR1 and CDR2 from the germline V gene are KGHDR and SFDVKD. The CDR3 DNA reads TGTGCCACCAGTGATTCAGGTTTAGCCAAAAACATTCAGTACTTC. This encodes CATSDSGLAKNIQYF.

V and J are TRBV6-5 and TRBJ2-3, with TRBD1 as a possible D gene (6 bases). The CDR3 loop spans 13 amino acids. Trimming removed 6 bases from V and 6 bases from J, with 13 bases in between. The germline V gene encodes CDR1 MNHEY and CDR2 SVGAGI. This CDR3 reads CASRRDNQDTQYF. The CDR3 nucleotides read TGTGCCAGCAGGAGGGACAACCAGGATACGCAGTATTTT.

This clone has a handful of counts. The chain carries TRBV28 and TRBJ1-4; 10 positions match TRBD1. This CDR3 is 17 amino acids long. J gave up 8 bases and V 5 bases, and 14 bases lay outside the gene matches. The germline CDR1 and CDR2 sequences are MDHEN and SYDVKM. The CDR3: CASSGPTGGPGREKLFF. In DNA, the CDR3 is TGTGCCAGCAGTGGACCGACAGGGGGCCCGGGGAGAGAAAAACTGTTTTTT. The full variable domain, completed using reference TRBV28 and TRBJ1-4, is DVKVTQSSRYLVKRTGEKVFLECVQDMDHENMFWYRQDPGLGLRLIYFSYDVKMKEKGDIPEGYSVSREKKERFSLILESASTNQTSMYLCASSGPTGGPGREKLFFGSGTQLSVL.

This chain connects TRBV2 to TRBJ2-1; 11 positions agree with TRBD2. The germline CDR1 and CDR2 sequences are SNHLY and FYNNEI. Trimming at V came to 9 bases and at J to 5 bases, leaving 3 bases not matched to a gene. CDR3 length: 13 residues. CDR3 nucleotide sequence: TGTGCCAGACTAGCGGGAGACAACAATGAGCAGTTCTTC. Amino acid sequence: CARLAGDNNEQFF.

This clone was counted only a few times. This sequence joins TRBV2 and TRBJ2-7; a weak D match, TRBD1 (6 bases). Deletions cut 1 base from V and 3 bases from J, with 13 bases between. Germline CDR1 and CDR2: SNHLY and FYNNEI. This CDR3 is 15 amino acids long. For the CDR3, the DNA is TGTGCCAGCAGTGAAGGGGGCAGGGGACGCTACGAGCAGTACTTC. It encodes CASSEGGRGRYEQYF.

V is TRBV19 and J is TRBJ2-5; 13 bases align to TRBD2. The CDR3 has 16 residues. V lost 6 bases, J lost 4 bases, and 8 bases stayed unmatched. CDR1 LNHDA and CDR2 SQIVND come from the germline V gene (reference sequence). The CDR3 loop is CASRTSGGSKLETQYF. CDR3 DNA: TGTGCCAGTAGGACTAGCGGGGGGTCAAAGTTAGAGACCCAGTACTTC.

The V and J genes are TRBV19 and TRBJ2-1, with 8 bases matching TRBD1. CDR1 and CDR2 from the germline V gene are LNHDA and SQIVND (reference sequence). The CDR3 loop spans 16 amino acids. V lost 6 bases and J lost 1; bases outside the gene matches: 8. CDR3 region: CASSKTGTGSYNEQFF. The CDR3 region has the DNA TGTGCCAGTAGCAAAACCGGGACAGGATCCTACAATGAGCAGTTCTTC.

This chain connects TRBV28 to TRBJ2-1, with a weak D call TRBD2 (6 bases). This CDR3 is 14 amino acids long. Trimming pared 8 bases from V and 3 bases from J, leaving 14 bases between. CDR1 MDHEN and CDR2 SYDVKM come from the germline V gene. The CDR3 loop reads CASCGKGVYNEQFF. Here the CDR3 DNA reads TGTGCCAGCTGCGGGAAAGGAGTCTACAATGAGCAGTTCTTC.

The V call is TRBV10-2, the J call TRBJ1-1, with 9 bases that match TRBD1. After removal of 6 bases from V and 4 bases from J, the junction contained 9 bases not matched to a gene. The germline V gene has CDR1 WSHSY and CDR2 SAAADI. The CDR3 has 15 amino acids. The CDR3 protein is CASSQTGGRSTEAFF. The CDR3 nucleotides read TGCGCCAGCAGCCAAACAGGGGGCCGGAGCACTGAAGCTTTCTTT.

The genes are TRBV5-6 and TRBJ2-2; TRBD1 matches at 8 bases. The V segment lost 3 bases and the J segment 7 bases; nucleotides outside the gene matches: 5. Germline CDR1 reads SGHDT; CDR2 reads YYEEEE. CDR3 size: 14 residues. The CDR3 is CASSSGQGIGELFF. The DNA of the CDR3 is TGTGCCAGCAGCTCAGGACAGGGAATCGGGGAGCTGTTTTTT.

The gene calls are TRBV21-1 and TRBJ1-3; the D call of TRBD1 is as the table states it, not checked on the DNA. TRBV21-1 is termed a pseudogene. The CDR3 contains 21 residues. CDR3 bases: TGTGCCAGCAGCCCCCCCCGCAGGGACAGGGGGGGGTCCTACTCTGGAAACACCATATATTTT. It is translated as CASSPPRRDRGGSYSGNTIYF.

This chain uses TRBV30 with TRBJ1-6, with D possibly matching TRBD1 (6 bases). V was cut by 2 bases and J by 6 bases, with 17 bases left in between. The CDR3 loop spans 16 amino acids. The germline CDR1 and CDR2 sequences are GTSNPN and SVGIG (reference sequence). CDR3 sequence (DNA): TGTGCCTGGAGTACCGGACAGCAGGGTAGTAATTCACCCCTCCACTTT. It translates to CAWSTGQQGSNSPLHF.

This clone occurred once. J is TRBJ1-2 and V is TRBV29-1, with D possibly TRBD1 on 5 matching bases. This CDR3 is 13 amino acids long. The V gene's germline CDR1 is SQVTM and CDR2 ANQGSEA. V was cut by 0 bases and J by 8 bases, with 13 bases left in between. The CDR3 here is CSVEEWRGGGYTF. In DNA form, the CDR3 reads TGCAGCGTTGAAGAGTGGAGGGGCGGGGGCTACACCTTC.

The chain uses TRBV7-9 and TRBJ1-2; D is unresolved. CDR3 length: 15 residues. V was cut by 6 bases and J by 9 bases, with 23 bases left in between. Germline V gives CDR1 SEHNR, CDR2 FQNEAQ (reference sequence). CDR3 amino acids: CASSVAEASTRSYTF. The CDR3 region has the DNA TGTGCCAGCAGTGTAGCAGAAGCCAGTACAAGAAGCTACACCTTC.

The CDR3 here is CASSADSYSYEQYF. CDR3 sequence (DNA): TGTGCCAGCAGCGCCGACAGCTACTCCTACGAGCAGTACTTC. V and J are TRBV7-9 and TRBJ2-7; tentative D call: TRBD1 (5 bases). The CDR3 sequence is 14 residues long. The V gene's germline CDR1 is SEHNR and CDR2 FQNEAQ (reference sequence). Deletions cut 5 bases from V and 0 bases from J, with 11 bases between.

V gene TRBV9 combines with J gene TRBJ1-3; D perhaps matches TRBD1 (5 bases). This CDR3 is built from 16 residues. With 2 bases removed from V and 6 bases from J, the gap between germline ends came to 18 bases. Germline CDR1 and CDR2: SGDLS and YYNGEE. In DNA, the CDR3 is TGTGCCAGCAGCGTGGGCCCGGGGGGATTTACAAACACCATATATTTT. Residues: CASSVGPGGFTNTIYF.

The chain combines TRBV10-3 with TRBJ1-5, with 7 bases identical to TRBD1. The V gene end was trimmed by 3 bases and the J gene end by 5 bases; junction bases not matched to a gene: 1. The CDR3 has 13 amino acids. CDR1 is ENHRY, CDR2 SYGVKD, per germline. The CDR3 spells CAISDDRDQPQHF. In DNA, the CDR3 is TGTGCCATCAGTGACGACAGGGATCAGCCCCAGCATTTT.

This chain links TRBV7-8 with TRBJ1-1, with a tentative D call TRBD1 (6 bases). This CDR3 comprises 16 residues. From germline, CDR1 is SGHVS and CDR2 FQNEAQ. V was pared by 1 base and J by 6 bases, with 18 bases between. As DNA, the CDR3 is TGTGCCAGCAGCTTAGTAGCCGACAGGCCATTGCCTGAAGCTTTCTTT. This sequence encodes CASSLVADRPLPEAFF.

The chain is built from TRBV12-3 or TRBV12-4 and TRBJ1-1; tentative D call: TRBD1 (6 bases). There are 13 residues in the CDR3. V shed 5 bases and J shed 3 bases, with 10 bases lying between them. As DNA, the CDR3 is TGTGCCAGCAGTCCACAGGGATACACTGAAGCTTTCTTT. This sequence encodes CASSPQGYTEAFF.

This chain uses TRBV6-5 with TRBJ2-5; TRBD1 matches at 9 bases. CDR1 is MNHEY and CDR2 is SVGAGI in the germline V gene. CDR3 size: 15 residues. The junction had 11 bases not matched to a gene; V was cut back by 7 bases and J by 5 bases. This CDR3 is CASKSTGGRLETQYF. In DNA form, the CDR3 reads TGTGCCAGCAAATCGACAGGGGGTAGGTTGGAGACCCAGTACTTC.